The next 3 T cell receptor beta chains were all read from a single sample in a study of CD8+ T cells in alopecia areata. The treatment was: oral pan-JAK inhibitor, 5-10 mg twice daily. Sequencing templates came from extracted RNA that was reverse transcribed into cDNA. The protocol was immunoSEQ multiplex PCR, while the TCRdb copy is restricted to in-frame clones and leaves out a portion. The sample shows some 200,000 clones, around 60% of them seen only once. Sequences were derived from CD4+ T cells sorted from blood, sampled at week 4, from a patient treated with tofacitinib. Every receptor here comes from a human donor with alopecia areata.

V is TRBV2 and J is TRBJ2-5; 9 bases line up with TRBD1. The CDR3 sequence is 14 residues long. The ends lost 3 bases at V and 3 bases at J; junction bases unmatched: 2. In germline, CDR1 is SNHLY, CDR2 FYNNEI. The DNA of the CDR3 is TGTGCCAGCAGTGATAGGACAGGGGAAGAGACCCAGTACTTC. Protein sequence: CASSDRTGEETQYF.

The chain is built from TRBV7-8 and TRBJ2-3; D is perhaps TRBD1 (6 bases). Germline CDR1 and CDR2: SGHVS and FQNEAQ. This CDR3 contains 16 residues. Trimming stripped 3 bases from V and 2 bases from J, with 15 bases between. For the CDR3, the DNA is TGTGCCAGCAGCTTCACAGGGACCTGGGACACAGATACGCAGTATTTT. It specifies CASSFTGTWDTDTQYF.

This chain joins TRBV5-1 and TRBJ2-7, with 9 positions matching TRBD1. The length of the CDR3 is 14 residues. V was pared by 0 bases and J by 3 bases, with 1 base of the junction left unmatched. Germline values: CDR1 SGHRS, CDR2 YFSETQ. The CDR3 sequence: CASSLGQGVYEQYF. CDR3 in DNA: TGCGCCAGCAGCTTGGGACAGGGGGTCTACGAGCAGTACTTC. The variable domain in full, with the rest retrieved from reference TRBV5-1 and TRBJ2-7, is KAGVTQTPRYLIKTRGQQVTLSCSPISGHRSVSWYQQTPGQGLQFLFEYFSETQRNKGNFPGRFSGRQFSNSRSEMNVSTLELGDSALYLCASSLGQGVYEQYFGPGTRLTVT.